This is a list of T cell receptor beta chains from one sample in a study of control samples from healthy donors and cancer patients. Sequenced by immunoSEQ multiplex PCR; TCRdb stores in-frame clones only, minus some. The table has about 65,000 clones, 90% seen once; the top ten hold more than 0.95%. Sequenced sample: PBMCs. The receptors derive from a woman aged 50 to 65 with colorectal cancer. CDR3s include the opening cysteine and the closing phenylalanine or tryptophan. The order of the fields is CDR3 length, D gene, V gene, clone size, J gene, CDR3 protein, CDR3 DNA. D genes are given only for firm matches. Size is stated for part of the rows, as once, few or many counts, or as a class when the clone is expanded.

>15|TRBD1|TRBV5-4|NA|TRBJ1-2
CASRPRDRVMGGYTF
TGTGCCAGCAGGCCTCGGGACAGGGTTATGGGTGGCTACACCTTC
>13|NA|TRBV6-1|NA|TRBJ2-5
CASSENSGETQYF
TGTGCCAGCAGTGAAAACAGCGGGGAGACCCAGTACTTC
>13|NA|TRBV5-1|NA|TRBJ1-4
CASSLATNEKLFF
TGCGCCAGCAGCTTGGCTACTAATGAAAAACTGTTTTTT
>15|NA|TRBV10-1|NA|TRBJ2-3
CASSEGDGPPDTQYF
TGCGCCAGCAGTGAGGGGGACGGTCCCCCAGATACGCAGTATTTT
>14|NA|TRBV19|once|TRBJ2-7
CASSIAGTAAWQYF
TGTGCCAGTAGTATCGCCGGGACGGCCGCCTGGCAGTACTTC
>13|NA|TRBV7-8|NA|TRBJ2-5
CASSLAQEETQYF
TGTGCCAGCAGCTTAGCCCAGGAAGAGACCCAGTACTTC
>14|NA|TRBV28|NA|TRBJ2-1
CASSFRGAYNEQFF
TGTGCCAGCAGCTTTAGGGGGGCCTACAATGAGCAGTTCTTC
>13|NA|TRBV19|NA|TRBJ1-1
CASSSRQNTEAFF
TGTGCCAGTAGTTCAAGACAGAACACTGAAGCTTTCTTT
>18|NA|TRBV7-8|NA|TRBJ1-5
CASSLALLGGDSNQPQHF
TGTGCCAGCAGCTTAGCTCTCTTAGGGGGGGATAGCAATCAGCCCCAGCATTTT
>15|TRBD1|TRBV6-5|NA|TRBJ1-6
CASGGRQGNASPLHF
TGTGCCAGCGGGGGTAGACAGGGGAACGCATCACCCCTCCACTTT
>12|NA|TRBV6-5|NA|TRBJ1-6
CASSNSGRPLHF
TGTGCCAGCAGCAATAGTGGACGACCCCTCCACTTT
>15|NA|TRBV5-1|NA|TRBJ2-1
CASSLVNPRNNEQFF
TGCGCCAGCAGCTTGGTTAACCCAAGGAACAATGAGCAGTTCTTC
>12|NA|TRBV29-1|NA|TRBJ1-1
CSVGGMNTEAFF
TGCAGCGTGGGGGGTATGAACACTGAAGCTTTCTTT
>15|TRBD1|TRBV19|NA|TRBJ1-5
CASSSRDRAPRPQHF
TGTGCCAGTAGTAGCCGGGACAGGGCCCCTCGGCCCCAGCATTTT
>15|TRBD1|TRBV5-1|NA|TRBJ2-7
CASATTGQGAYEQYF
TGCGCCAGCGCCACCACGGGACAGGGCGCCTACGAGCAGTACTTC
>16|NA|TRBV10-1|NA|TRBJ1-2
CASSDGSAPRGYGYTF
TGCGCCAGCAGTGATGGTTCGGCACCCCGAGGGTATGGCTACACCTTC
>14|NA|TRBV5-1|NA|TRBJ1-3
CASSPTASGNTIYF
TGCGCCAGCAGCCCTACAGCCTCTGGAAACACCATATATTTT
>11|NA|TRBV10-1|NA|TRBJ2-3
CAMLGAGTQYF
TGCGCCATGTTGGGGGCGGGAACGCAGTATTTT
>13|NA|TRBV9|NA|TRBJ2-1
CASSVDTWAKQFF
TGTGCCAGCAGCGTGGATACTTGGGCTAAGCAGTTCTTC
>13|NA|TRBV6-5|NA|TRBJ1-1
CASRRLQNTEAFF
TGTGCCAGCAGGCGATTGCAGAACACTGAAGCTTTCTTT
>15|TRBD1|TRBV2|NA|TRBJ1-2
CASSELKGQPYGYTF
TGTGCCAGCAGTGAACTAAAGGGACAGCCCTATGGCTACACCTTC
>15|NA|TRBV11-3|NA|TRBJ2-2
CASSFTGRNTGELFF
TGTGCCAGCAGCTTTACAGGCAGGAACACCGGGGAGCTGTTTTTT
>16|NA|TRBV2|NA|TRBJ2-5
CASSEITSGSRETQYF
TGTGCCAGCAGTGAAATTACCAGCGGGTCCAGGGAGACCCAGTACTTC
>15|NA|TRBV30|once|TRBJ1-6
CAWRPGGIGGSPLHF
TGTGCCTGGAGGCCCGGAGGGATCGGTGGTTCACCCCTCCACTTT
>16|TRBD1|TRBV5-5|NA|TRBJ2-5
CASSGTGTVPQETQYF
TGTGCCAGCAGCGGGACCGGGACAGTTCCCCAAGAGACCCAGTACTTC
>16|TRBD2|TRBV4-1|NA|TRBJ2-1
CASSQTNTGLAHEQFF
TGCGCCAGCAGCCAAACGAACACGGGACTAGCGCATGAGCAGTTCTTC
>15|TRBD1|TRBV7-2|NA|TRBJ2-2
CASSARQGGTGELFF
TGTGCCAGCAGCGCACGACAGGGGGGCACCGGGGAGCTGTTTTTT
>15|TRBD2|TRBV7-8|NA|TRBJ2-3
CASRKLAGGADTQYF
TGTGCCAGCAGAAAACTAGCGGGAGGAGCAGATACGCAGTATTTT
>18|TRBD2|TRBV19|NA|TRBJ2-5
CASSSGTSGRVYQETQYF
TGTGCCAGTAGTTCCGGGACTAGCGGGAGGGTGTACCAAGAGACCCAGTACTTC
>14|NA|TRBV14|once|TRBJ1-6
CASSQGRENSPLHF
TGTGCCAGCAGCCAGGGACGGGAGAATTCACCCCTCCACTTT
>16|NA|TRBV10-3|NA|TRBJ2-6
CAINGEKASGANVLTF
TGTGCCATCAACGGCGAGAAGGCTTCTGGGGCCAACGTCCTGACTTTC
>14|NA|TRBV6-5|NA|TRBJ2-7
CASTKGSAYYEQYF
TGTGCCAGCACCAAAGGGAGCGCGTACTACGAGCAGTACTTC
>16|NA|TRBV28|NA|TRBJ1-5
CASSGSGQSSNQPQHF
TGTGCCAGCAGTGGATCTGGACAGAGTAGCAATCAGCCCCAGCATTTT
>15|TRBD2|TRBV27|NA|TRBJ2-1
CASSRSGASYNEQFF
TGTGCCAGCAGTCGGAGCGGGGCATCCTACAATGAGCAGTTCTTC
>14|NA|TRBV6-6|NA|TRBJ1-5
CASSPRGGGQPQHF
TGTGCCAGCAGCCCACGGGGGGGTGGGCAGCCCCAGCATTTT
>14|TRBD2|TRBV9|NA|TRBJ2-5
CASSVRGGQETQYF
TGTGCCAGCAGCGTTCGGGGGGGCCAAGAGACCCAGTACTTC
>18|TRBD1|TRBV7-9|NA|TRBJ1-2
CASSHERIWDRPLRGYTF
TGTGCCAGCAGCCACGAACGTATATGGGACAGGCCTTTACGGGGCTACACCTTC
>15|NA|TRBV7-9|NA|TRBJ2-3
CASSARDASTDTQYF
TGTGCCAGCAGCGCCCGGGACGCAAGCACAGATACGCAGTATTTT
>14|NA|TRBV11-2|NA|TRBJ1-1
CASNFGQTNTEAFF
TGTGCCAGCAACTTTGGACAGACGAACACTGAAGCTTTCTTT
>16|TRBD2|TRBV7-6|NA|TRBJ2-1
CASSPTSGRAYNEQFF
TGTGCCAGCAGCCCTACTAGCGGGAGGGCCTACAATGAGCAGTTCTTC
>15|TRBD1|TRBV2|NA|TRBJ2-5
CASRLDRGLQETQYF
TGTGCCAGCAGGCTTGACAGGGGGCTTCAAGAGACCCAGTACTTC
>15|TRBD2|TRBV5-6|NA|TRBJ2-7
CASSYRGRGSYEQYF
TGTGCCAGCAGTTACCGAGGGAGGGGCTCCTACGAGCAGTACTTC
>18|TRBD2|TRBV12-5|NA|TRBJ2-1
CASGPTTAAGGLYNEQFF
TGTGCTAGTGGTCCGACCACAGCAGCGGGGGGACTATACAATGAGCAGTTCTTC
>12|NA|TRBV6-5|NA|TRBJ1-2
CASSTNSYGYTF
TGTGCCAGCAGTACGAACTCCTATGGCTACACCTTC
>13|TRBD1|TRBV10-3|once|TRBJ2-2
CAIQGTEAGELFF
TGTGCCATACAGGGGACAGAGGCCGGGGAGCTGTTTTTT
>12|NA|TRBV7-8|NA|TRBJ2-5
CASSRDQETQYF
TGTGCCAGCAGCCGGGACCAGGAGACCCAGTACTTC
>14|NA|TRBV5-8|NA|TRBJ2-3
CASSLTGTTDTQYF
TGTGCCAGCAGCTTGACAGGGACTACAGATACGCAGTATTTT
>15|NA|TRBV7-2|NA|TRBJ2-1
CASSLGAERRAEQFF
TGTGCCAGCAGCTTAGGAGCGGAGAGAAGGGCTGAGCAGTTCTTC
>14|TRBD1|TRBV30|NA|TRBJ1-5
CAWRGTGEGQPQHF
TGTGCCTGGAGGGGGACAGGGGAGGGTCAGCCCCAGCATTTT
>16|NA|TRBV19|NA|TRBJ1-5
CASDLGVGGGNQPQHF
TGTGCCAGTGATCTCGGAGTGGGGGGCGGCAATCAGCCCCAGCATTTT
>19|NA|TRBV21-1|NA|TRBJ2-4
CASSKSTGRHDLAKNIQYF
TGTGCCAGCAGCAAATCGACAGGTCGACATGACCTAGCCAAAAACATTCAGTACTTC
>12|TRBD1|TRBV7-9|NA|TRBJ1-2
CASSLRGHGYTF
TGTGCCAGCAGCTTAAGGGGGCATGGCTACACCTTC